One sample yielded the 16 T cell receptor beta chains listed below, sequenced in a study of shared clonotypes between healthy human individuals. Assay used: immunoSEQ multiplex PCR; TCRdb lists only in-frame clones, some missing. The repertoire consists of roughly 530,000 clones, with almost 97% occurring once and the leading ten covering roughly 0.06%. Sequenced material: naive CD4+ T cells sorted from blood. Subset meaning: CD45RA+ positively selected. These receptors were taken from a woman between 25 and 40 years old in good health.

This chain joins TRBV5-4 and TRBJ2-3, with D perhaps TRBD2 (5 bases). V dropped 0 bases and J dropped 2 bases, with 7 bases sitting between them. Germline CDR1 SGHNT, CDR2 YYREEE (reference sequence). This CDR3 spans 14 amino acids. CDR3 loop: CASSLDSATDTQYF. The CDR3 DNA reads as TGTGCCAGCAGCTTGGATAGCGCCACAGATACGCAGTATTTT.

The chain employs TRBV7-9 and TRBJ2-1; TRBD2 agrees at 8 bases. Germline CDR1 reads SEHNR; CDR2 reads FQNEAQ (reference sequence). V shed 1 base and J 9 bases; nucleotides not matched to a gene: 8. The CDR3 loop spans 15 amino acids. The CDR3 loop is CASSLGPGGPGEQFF. The CDR3 bases are TGTGCCAGCAGCTTAGGACCGGGAGGGCCCGGTGAGCAGTTCTTC.

This clone was counted only a few times. This rearrangement joins TRBV7-9 to TRBJ2-2, with a tentative D call TRBD2 (6 bases). V gave up 5 bases and J gave up 6 bases, with 22 bases separating them. The CDR3 sequence is 17 residues long. Per germline, CDR1 SEHNR and CDR2 FQNEAQ (reference sequence). Here the CDR3 DNA reads TGTGCCAGCAGCCACCAGAGTGGGACTCCCAACTCCGGGGAGCTGTTTTTT. Protein product: CASSHQSGTPNSGELFF.

The rearrangement uses TRBV5-4 and TRBJ2-7, with TRBD1 as a possible D gene (5 bases). Germline V gene data show CDR1 as SGHNT and CDR2 as YYREEE (reference sequence). This CDR3 contains 14 residues. V was trimmed by 1 base and J by 3 bases, leaving 11 bases between them. The CDR3 sequence is CASSLTGPIYEQYF. The CDR3 nucleotides read TGTGCCAGCAGCTTGACAGGACCAATCTACGAGCAGTACTTC.

The chain combines TRBV29-1 with TRBJ2-6; 7 bases line up with TRBD2. Trimming cost V 7 bases and J 4 bases; bases outside gene matches: 7. This CDR3 has 14 residues. Germline V lookup: CDR1 SQVTM, CDR2 ANQGSEA. The CDR3 sequence: CSASGGGGANVLTF. CDR3 in DNA: TGCAGCGCCTCGGGGGGTGGCGGGGCCAACGTCCTGACTTTC.

The rearrangement uses TRBV6-6 and TRBJ2-7; TRBD1 aligns across 8 bases. The CDR3 covers 14 residues. Germline CDR1 MNHNY, CDR2 SVGAGI (reference sequence). The V segment lost 6 bases and the J segment 5 bases; nucleotides outside the gene matches: 9. The CDR3 loop reads CASSNGDRLHEQYF. In nucleotides, the CDR3 is TGTGCCAGCAGCAACGGGGACAGGCTTCACGAGCAGTACTTC.

The genes are TRBV28 and TRBJ1-6, with 9 bases fitting TRBD1. With V trimmed by 6 bases and J by 8 bases, 5 bases remained unmatched. Germline V gene lookup returns CDR1 MDHEN and CDR2 SYDVKM. The CDR3 runs to 14 residues. The CDR3 region is CASSTRQGDSPLHF. For the CDR3, the DNA is TGTGCCAGCAGCACACGACAGGGGGATTCACCCCTCCACTTT.

CDR3 nucleotide sequence: TGTGCCAGCAGCCACGGCTTGGGACTAGTACGGACCCACGAGCAGTACTTC. It encodes CASSHGLGLVRTHEQYF. V usage is TRBV14 and J usage is TRBJ2-7; 8 bases match TRBD2. J lost 5 bases, V lost 3 bases, and 15 bases had no gene match. The CDR3 sequence is 17 residues long. Germline V CDR1 and CDR2: SGHDN, FVKESK.

The chain joins TRBV10-2 to TRBJ1-4; D unresolved. This CDR3 is 12 amino acids long. The germline V and J ends were trimmed by 3 bases and 8 bases, with 7 bases remaining between them. CDR1 and CDR2 from the germline V gene are WSHSY and SAAADI. CDR3 DNA: TGCGCCAGCAGTGAACCCCGGGAAAAACTGTTTTTT. This translates into CASSEPREKLFF.

This chain uses TRBV18 with TRBJ2-1; D is undetermined. The ends were cut back, 2 bases at V and 0 bases at J, with 11 bases in the middle. This CDR3 region has 16 residues. Germline values: CDR1 KGHSH, CDR2 LQKENI. Here the CDR3 reads CASSPADGSSYNEQFF. The CDR3 DNA reads as TGTGCCAGCTCACCAGCCGACGGTAGCTCCTACAATGAGCAGTTCTTC.

The chain carries TRBV27 and TRBJ2-2; 7 bases line up with TRBD1. The CDR3 covers 17 residues. Trimming cost V 1 base and J 3 bases; bases outside gene matches: 8. Per the germline V gene, CDR1 is MNHEY and CDR2 is SMNVEV (reference sequence). CDR3 DNA sequence: TGTGCCAGCAGTTTATATAAGGGGGCCAGCTACACCGGGGAGCTGTTTTTT. Amino acids: CASSLYKGASYTGELFF.

The chain has TRBV19 and TRBJ1-4; no reliable D call. V lost 1 base and J lost 6, with 6 bases in between. There are 13 residues in the CDR3. The germline V gene has CDR1 LNHDA and CDR2 SQIVND (reference sequence). The CDR3 bases are TGTGCCAGTAGTATAGTCCTGGATGAAAAACTGTTTTTT. Amino acid sequence: CASSIVLDEKLFF.

The rearrangement uses TRBV11-2 and TRBJ2-5, with 9 bases aligning to TRBD2. The better agreement between TRBJ2-7 and the DNA end casts doubt on the J call. This CDR3 comprises 15 residues. The V gene's germline CDR1 is SGHAT and CDR2 FQNNGV. The CDR3 reads CASSLVAGVPYEQYF. Here the CDR3 DNA reads TGTGCCAGCAGCTTAGTAGCGGGAGTCCCCTACGAGCAGTACTTC.

This clone was recorded only once. The rearrangement joins TRBV5-4 to TRBJ2-1, with D perhaps TRBD1 (5 bases). The CDR3 length is 16 residues. Trimming pared 4 bases from V and 8 bases from J, leaving 22 bases between. Germline lookup yields CDR1 SGHNT and CDR2 YYREEE (reference sequence). CDR3 region: CASSPPGAQGWHEQFF. CDR3 bases: TGTGCCAGCAGCCCGCCCGGAGCCCAGGGATGGCATGAGCAGTTCTTC.

The V call is TRBV19, the J call TRBJ1-2, with TRBD1 identical over 8 bases. Germline V lookup: CDR1 LNHDA, CDR2 SQIVND (reference sequence). The CDR3 covers 14 residues. V was pared by 6 bases and J by 8 bases, with 11 bases of the junction left unmatched. The CDR3 coding sequence is TGTGCCAGTAGCGTCTCGACAGGGGCTAGGGGCTACACCTTC. It specifies CASSVSTGARGYTF.

The chain carries TRBV28 and TRBJ2-7; 9 nucleotides match TRBD1. The CDR3 is 15 amino acids. The J segment lost 5 bases and the V segment lost 2 bases, leaving 7 bases of the junction unmatched. Germline CDR1 MDHEN, CDR2 SYDVKM. The DNA for the CDR3 is TGTGCCAGCAGTTTAGCGACAGGGGGTTTCAACGAGCAGTACTTC. This encodes CASSLATGGFNEQYF.